The 31 T cell receptor beta chains in this list originate from one sample, sequenced in a study of cytomegalovirus exposure and HLA in healthy donors. PCR used 60 Vbeta primers and 13 Jbeta primers. The protocol was immunoSEQ multiplex PCR, while the TCRdb copy is restricted to in-frame clones and leaves out a portion. The sample consists of approximately 190,000 clones, roughly 84% of them appearing once. Sequencing used PBMCs. These receptors all come from a boy aged 5-17 years in good health and CMV-seronegative.

This clone was counted ten times or more. The J gene is TRBJ1-5, the V gene TRBV5-6; maybe TRBD1 (5 bases). The V and J ends lost 4 bases and 0 bases respectively, with 17 bases between them. Looked up from germline, CDR1 is SGHDT and CDR2 is YYEEEE. The CDR3 totals 17 residues. The CDR3 DNA reads as TGTGCCAGCAGCAGCCGGGTTGGGGCCGGTAGCAATCAGCCCCAGCATTTT. This translates into CASSSRVGAGSNQPQHF.

J is TRBJ1-5 and V is TRBV2; TRBD1 aligns across 7 bases. This CDR3 has 13 amino acids. The V and J ends lost 6 bases and 3 bases, in that order; junction bases with no gene match: 2. Germline V lookup: CDR1 SNHLY, CDR2 FYNNEI. The CDR3 region is CASRQGTNQPQHF. CDR3 DNA sequence: TGTGCCAGCAGACAGGGGACCAATCAGCCCCAGCATTTT.

This clone was recorded only once. The chain has TRBV10-3 and TRBJ1-4, with D unresolved. The CDR3 runs to 16 residues. The V gene lost 8 bases and the J gene lost 0 bases, with 16 bases spanning the gap. Germline V CDR1 and CDR2: ENHRY, SYGVKD. The DNA of the CDR3 is TGTGCCATCTCCGGGTCCGCCGGGGCAACTAATGAAAAACTGTTTTTT. Amino acid sequence: CAISGSAGATNEKLFF.

The chain links TRBV6-1 to TRBJ1-1, with no clear D. With 2 bases removed from V and 4 bases from J, the gap between germline ends came to 14 bases. Germline CDR1 MNHNS, CDR2 SASEGT. This CDR3 contains 15 residues. The CDR3 reads CASSEFDLRSTEAFF. CDR3 DNA sequence: TGTGCCAGCAGTGAATTTGACCTACGGAGCACTGAAGCTTTCTTT.

The chain is built from TRBV29-1 and TRBJ2-2; D gene unclear. The CDR3 contains 13 residues. Germline V lookup: CDR1 SQVTM, CDR2 ANQGSEA. The CDR3 DNA sequence: TGCAGTATGACTGAAGAAGACACCGGGGAGCTGTTTTTT. Translating gives CSMTEEDTGELFF.

V usage is TRBV11-2 and J usage is TRBJ2-7; TRBD2 might be the D (7 bases). CDR1 is SGHAT, CDR2 FQNNGV, per germline. The CDR3 has 14 amino acids. Trimming shortened V by 1 base and J by 2 bases, and 9 bases separated the two germline ends. CDR3 bases: TGTGCCAGCAGCTTAGGAGGGGGGGCCTACGAGCAGTACTTC. Protein sequence: CASSLGGGAYEQYF.

The rearrangement joins TRBV10-3 to TRBJ1-5, with D possibly being TRBD1 (6 bases). CDR3 length: 14 residues. V was clipped by 3 bases and J by 3 bases, with 9 bases between them. Germline V gene sequence: CDR1 ENHRY, CDR2 SYGVKD. The CDR3 here is CAISDRQANQPQHF. The CDR3 DNA reads TGTGCCATCAGTGACCGACAGGCCAATCAGCCCCAGCATTTT.

This clone was detected a few times. The chain has TRBV5-1 and TRBJ2-7, with 9 positions matching TRBD2. The CDR3 contains 15 residues. Trimming cost V 4 bases and J 4 bases; bases outside gene matches: 9. The germline V gene has CDR1 SGHRS and CDR2 YFSETQ. The CDR3 region has the DNA TGCGCCAGCAGCGGACTACAGACTAGCGGATACGAGCAGTACTTC. Protein: CASSGLQTSGYEQYF.

The chain joins TRBV5-1 to TRBJ2-7, with D perhaps matching TRBD2 (5 bases). The CDR3 is 11 residues long. CDR1 and CDR2 from the germline V gene are SGHRS and YFSETQ. V was cut by 4 bases and J by 9 bases, with 11 bases left in between. The CDR3 is CASSDGVPQYF. DNA for the CDR3: TGCGCCAGCAGCGACGGGGTCCCGCAGTACTTC.

The chain carries TRBV6-4 and TRBJ1-1; 11 nucleotides agree with TRBD1. The CDR3 extends over 15 amino acids. J was trimmed by 2 bases and V by 6 bases; bases with no gene match: 5. Germline CDR1 is MRHNA and CDR2 is SNTAGT. CDR3: CASSPGTGGNTEAFF. DNA for the CDR3: TGTGCCAGCAGCCCCGGGACAGGGGGAAACACTGAAGCTTTCTTT.

The chain employs TRBV6-4 and TRBJ2-1, with 12 nucleotides matching TRBD2. J gave up 7 bases and V 3 bases, and 7 bases lay outside the gene matches. In germline, CDR1 is MRHNA, CDR2 SNTAGT. The CDR3 length is 16 residues. The CDR3 DNA follows: TGTGCCAGCAGTGAGCTAGCGGGGGGGCCGACAAATGAGCAGTTCTTC. Its translation: CASSELAGGPTNEQFF.

V is TRBV19 and J is TRBJ1-1; no definite D call. Trimming removed 7 bases at V and 4 bases at J, with 13 bases between. The CDR3 runs to 13 residues. Germline CDR1 and CDR2: LNHDA and SQIVND (reference sequence). The CDR3 nucleotides read TGTGCCAGTAACCCGAAGTCGGGCACTGAAGCTTTCTTT. Translated, it gives CASNPKSGTEAFF. Based on the CDR3 plus reference TRBV19 and TRBJ1-1, the full variable domain is DGGITQSPKYLFRKEGQNVTLSCEQNLNHDAMYWYRQDPGQGLRLIYYSQIVNDFQKGDIAEGYSVSREKKESFPLTVTSAQKNPTAFYLCASNPKSGTEAFFGQGTRLTVV.

This clone was seen just once. The V and J genes are TRBV19 and TRBJ1-1, with TRBD1 matching 9 bases. The germline gives CDR1 LNHDA, CDR2 SQIVND (reference sequence). J was trimmed by 7 bases and V by 6 bases; bases with no gene match: 9. The CDR3 totals 14 residues. The CDR3 DNA follows: TGTGCCAGTAGCGAATACAGGGGGCTTATTGAAGCTTTCTTT. Protein sequence: CASSEYRGLIEAFF. The variable domain in full, completed from reference TRBV19 and TRBJ1-1, reads DGGITQSPKYLFRKEGQNVTLSCEQNLNHDAMYWYRQDPGQGLRLIYYSQIVNDFQKGDIAEGYSVSREKKESFPLTVTSAQKNPTAFYLCASSEYRGLIEAFFGQGTRLTVV.

This chain uses TRBV7-3 with TRBJ1-2; D gene uncertain. Germline CDR1 reads SGHTA; CDR2 reads FQGTGA. CDR3 length: 13 residues. V lost 5 bases to trimming and J lost 4 bases, with 11 bases between them. CDR3 sequence: CASSPESGYGYTF. The CDR3 DNA sequence: TGTGCCAGCAGCCCGGAATCAGGCTATGGCTACACCTTC.

This clone was observed once. The chain couples TRBV30 to TRBJ2-1; 13 bases are a match to TRBD2. The CDR3 length is 18 residues. The trim removed 8 bases at V and 3 bases at J, leaving 16 bases unmatched. Germline V gives CDR1 GTSNPN, CDR2 SVGIG (reference sequence). CDR3 nucleotides: TGTGCCGGCGGTCTTGGGACTAGCGGGACACTCTTCTACAATGAGCAGTTCTTC. Its protein product is CAGGLGTSGTLFYNEQFF.

V and J are TRBV15 and TRBJ1-6, with a weak D call TRBD1 (5 bases). The CDR3 runs to 16 residues. V lost 0 bases and J lost 7, with 13 bases in between. Germline V lookup: CDR1 LNHNV, CDR2 YYDKDF (reference sequence). In nucleotides, the CDR3 is TGTGCCACCAGCAGAGATGGGGGGGGATACAATTCACCCCTCCACTTT. It yields the protein CATSRDGGGYNSPLHF.

V and J are TRBV7-9 and TRBJ1-5; D gene unclear. The V gene lost 3 bases and the J gene lost 11 bases, with 17 bases spanning the gap. This CDR3 contains 14 residues. CDR1 is SEHNR and CDR2 is FQNEAQ in the germline V gene (reference sequence). The CDR3 bases are TGTGCCAGCAGCTTCGATGGGCCCACGCCGTCCCAGCATTTT. Encoded protein: CASSFDGPTPSQHF.

CDR3 sequence (DNA): TGTGCCAGCAAGGAGAGAGACTTGAGTTACGAGCAGTACTTC. Its protein is CASKERDLSYEQYF. The rearrangement links TRBV2 to TRBJ2-7; D is ambiguous. V lost 7 bases to trimming and J lost 4 bases, with 17 bases between them. The CDR3 loop spans 14 amino acids. Germline V gives CDR1 SNHLY, CDR2 FYNNEI.

This chain uses TRBV19 with TRBJ1-5; 8 bases are a match to TRBD1. Germline loops: CDR1 LNHDA, CDR2 SQIVND (reference sequence). Germline trimming cut 5 bases from V and 8 bases from J; bases unmatched to any gene: 2. The CDR3 extends over 12 amino acids. The CDR3, as DNA: TGTGCCAGTAGTCAGGGGGCGAAGCCCCAGCATTTT. Translating it yields CASSQGAKPQHF. Full variable domain (outside the CDR3, taken from reference TRBV19 and TRBJ1-5): DGGITQSPKYLFRKEGQNVTLSCEQNLNHDAMYWYRQDPGQGLRLIYYSQIVNDFQKGDIAEGYSVSREKKESFPLTVTSAQKNPTAFYLCASSQGAKPQHFGDGTRLSIL.

This clone was detected a few times. The chain joins TRBV19 to TRBJ2-4; 7 nucleotides match TRBD2. The germline V gene encodes CDR1 LNHDA and CDR2 SQIVND (reference sequence). V gave up 6 bases and J gave up 6 bases; unmatched junction bases: 5. CDR3 length equals 13 residues. CDR3 amino acids: CASSLGGGNIQYF. The CDR3 DNA reads TGTGCCAGTAGCTTAGGCGGGGGAAACATTCAGTACTTC.

The rearrangement joins TRBV6-6 to TRBJ2-3; D is possibly TRBD2 (6 bases). The CDR3 is 16 residues long. Germline V gene data show CDR1 as MNHNY and CDR2 as SVGAGI (reference sequence). V was clipped by 6 bases and J by 1 base, with 17 bases between them. CDR3 coding DNA: TGTGCCAGCAGCCAGGGACTCAAGAGAGGCACAGATACGCAGTATTTT. Translated: CASSQGLKRGTDTQYF.

This clone was detected only a few times. The rearrangement links TRBV10-3 to TRBJ2-2; TRBD2 aligns across 15 bases. The ends lost 2 bases at V and 6 bases at J; junction bases unmatched: 1. The germline CDR1 and CDR2 sequences are ENHRY and SYGVKD. This CDR3 region has 16 residues. CDR3 amino acids: CAISEGLAGGPGELFF. DNA of the CDR3: TGTGCCATCAGTGAGGGACTAGCGGGAGGGCCCGGGGAGCTGTTTTTT.

The chain recombines TRBV7-3 with TRBJ2-5, with D possibly being TRBD2 (5 bases). This CDR3 is built from 15 residues. V lost 1 base and J 5 bases, leaving 14 bases between the germline ends. The germline V gene encodes CDR1 SGHTA and CDR2 FQGTGA. The CDR3 spells CASSLNVGVGETQYF. CDR3 coding DNA: TGTGCCAGCAGCTTAAATGTGGGAGTCGGGGAGACCCAGTACTTC.

This clone has a single count. The genes are TRBV19 and TRBJ1-1; D is possibly TRBD1 (6 bases). V was clipped by 3 bases and J by 3 bases, with 11 bases between them. The CDR3 spans 14 residues. Germline CDR1 and CDR2: LNHDA and SQIVND (reference sequence). Here the CDR3 reads CASSIRGFDTEAFF. Here the CDR3 DNA reads TGTGCCAGTAGTATCAGGGGATTCGACACTGAAGCTTTCTTT. The full variable domain, with the rest looked up from reference TRBV19 and TRBJ1-1, is DGGITQSPKYLFRKEGQNVTLSCEQNLNHDAMYWYRQDPGQGLRLIYYSQIVNDFQKGDIAEGYSVSREKKESFPLTVTSAQKNPTAFYLCASSIRGFDTEAFFGQGTRLTVV.

The V call is TRBV2, the J call TRBJ1-4; D possibly corresponds to TRBD1 (5 bases). Germline V gene data show CDR1 as SNHLY and CDR2 as FYNNEI. This CDR3 contains 14 residues. Trimming removed 8 bases from V and 4 bases from J, with 14 bases in between. The CDR3: CASAPDTLNEKLFF. The CDR3 DNA sequence: TGTGCCAGCGCCCCGGACACCCTTAATGAAAAACTGTTTTTT.

V usage is TRBV16 and J usage is TRBJ2-1, with 7 bases aligning to TRBD1. This CDR3 spans 17 amino acids. Unmatched junction bases numbered 15, after V lost 0 bases and J lost 10 bases. In germline, CDR1 is KGHSY, CDR2 FQNENV. The CDR3 region is CASSQSSWDSVRVEQFF. CDR3 DNA sequence: TGTGCCAGCAGCCAATCAAGTTGGGACAGCGTCAGGGTCGAGCAGTTCTTC.

This clone was recorded a few times. The chain combines TRBV2 with TRBJ2-1, with D perhaps TRBD2 (6 bases). Trimming removed 7 bases at V and 6 bases at J, with 13 bases between. Germline assignment: CDR1 SNHLY and CDR2 FYNNEI. This CDR3 is 13 amino acids long. The CDR3 DNA sequence: TGTGCCAGCACGCAACTAGCCTTCAATGAGCAGTTCTTC. Amino acids: CASTQLAFNEQFF.

V gene TRBV30 combines with J gene TRBJ1-6, with D possibly being TRBD1 (6 bases). CDR1 GTSNPN and CDR2 SVGIG come from the germline V gene (reference sequence). Deletions cut 3 bases from V and 8 bases from J, with 20 bases between. This CDR3 has 16 residues. CDR3 region: CAWSLPVGGTYSPLHF. The CDR3 DNA sequence: TGTGCCTGGAGCCTACCAGTAGGGGGAACGTATTCACCCCTCCACTTT.

In DNA, the CDR3 is TGTGCCAGCAGCGGAGCAGGGGGCCCGAACATTCAGTACTTC. Protein: CASSGAGGPNIQYF. The chain carries TRBV9 and TRBJ2-4; 8 nucleotides line up with TRBD1. V lost 3 bases to trimming and J lost 7 bases; unmatched junction nucleotides: 6. The germline V gene encodes CDR1 SGDLS and CDR2 YYNGEE. This CDR3 comprises 14 residues.

This clone was recorded once. One end of the junction fails to match germline, which may point to a read error. This sample includes further DNA sequences coding for the same CDR3. This sequence joins TRBV5-6 and TRBJ1-1, with D perhaps matching TRBD1 (5 bases). CDR1 is SGHDT and CDR2 is YYEEEE in the germline V gene. The CDR3 has 15 residues. This chain's CDR3 is CASSLFRGLNTEAFF. The CDR3 DNA reads as TGTGCCAGCAGCTTGTTCCGGGGACTAAACACTGAAGCCTTCTTT.

This clone was observed a single time. This chain uses TRBV10-3 with TRBJ1-2; tentative D call: TRBD1 (6 bases). V lost 0 bases to trimming and J lost 7 bases, with 18 bases between them. Germline CDR1 and CDR2: ENHRY and SYGVKD. The CDR3 extends over 16 amino acids. This CDR3 reads CAISESTPGGLIGYTF. The DNA of the CDR3 is TGTGCCATCAGTGAGTCGACTCCCGGGGGGCTTATTGGCTACACCTTC.